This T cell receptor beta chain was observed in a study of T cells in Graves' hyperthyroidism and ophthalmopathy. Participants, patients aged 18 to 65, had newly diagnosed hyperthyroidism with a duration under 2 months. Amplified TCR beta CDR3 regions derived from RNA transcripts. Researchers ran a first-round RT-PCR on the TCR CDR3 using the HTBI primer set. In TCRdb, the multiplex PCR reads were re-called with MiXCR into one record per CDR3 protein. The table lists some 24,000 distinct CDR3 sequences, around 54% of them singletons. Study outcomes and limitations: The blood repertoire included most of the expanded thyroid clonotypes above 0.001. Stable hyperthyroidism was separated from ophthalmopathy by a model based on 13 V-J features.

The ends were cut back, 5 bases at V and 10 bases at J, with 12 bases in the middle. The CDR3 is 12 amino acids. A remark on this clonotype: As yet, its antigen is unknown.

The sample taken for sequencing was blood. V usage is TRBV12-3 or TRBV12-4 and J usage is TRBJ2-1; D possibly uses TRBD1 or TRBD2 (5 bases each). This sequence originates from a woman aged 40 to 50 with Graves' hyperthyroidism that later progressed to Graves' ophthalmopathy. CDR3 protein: CASSTGTREQFF. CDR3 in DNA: TGTGCCAGCAGTACCGGGACCCGAGAGCAGTTCTTC.